Listed here are 20 T cell receptor beta chains from one sample, sequenced in a study of blood T cells in healthy people across ages. With a J-beta primer mix and a sample-barcoded 5' primer, a second PCR ran about 7 to 12 cycles. TCRdb passed the 5' RACE reads through MiXCR, listing each CDR3 protein once. The data show more than 600,000 distinct CDR3 sequences, more than 20% seen once. These data were also filed under a second study, of T cells of mothers and their children.

The sample taken for sequencing was blood. These receptors were collected from a boy between 10 and 17 years old in good health.

CDR3 bases: TGCGCCAGCAGCCAGCATACTAGCGGGGGTGTCACCGGGGAGCTGTTTTTT. Encoded protein: CASSQHTSGGVTGELFF. The chain joins TRBV4-3 to TRBJ2-2; 11 bases map to TRBD2. Germline values: CDR1 LGHNA, CDR2 YSLEER. The CDR3 totals 17 residues. The ends lost 3 bases at V and 4 bases at J; junction bases unmatched: 7.

V usage is TRBV18 and J usage is TRBJ2-1; 9 nucleotides line up with TRBD2. V was clipped by 3 bases and J by 5 bases; unmatched bases: 8. CDR1 KGHSH and CDR2 LQKENI come from the germline V gene. The CDR3 sequence is 16 residues long. Here the CDR3 DNA reads TGTGCCAGCTCACCCGATGCGGGGGGGATCGACAATGAGCAGTTCTTC. This translates into CASSPDAGGIDNEQFF.

The chain employs TRBV5-1 and TRBJ1-1; D uncertain. This CDR3 is 15 amino acids long. With 7 bases removed from V and 5 bases from J, the gap between germline ends came to 21 bases. CDR1 is SGHRS, CDR2 YFSETQ, per germline. This chain's CDR3 is CASASTSRSGTEAFF. The CDR3 bases are TGCGCCAGCGCCAGCACGTCCCGGTCGGGGACTGAAGCTTTCTTT.

This rearrangement joins TRBV9 to TRBJ2-5; unclear D gene. The CDR3 is 13 residues long. Trimming took off 1 base at V and 5 bases at J, with 9 bases between the two ends. Per germline, CDR1 SGDLS and CDR2 YYNGEE. The CDR3 reads CASSVQDWETQYF. Written as DNA, the CDR3 is TGTGCCAGCAGCGTACAGGATTGGGAGACCCAGTACTTC.

A few counts support this clonotype. A much larger clone sits a single nucleotide away, making a read error possible. J is TRBJ2-5 and V is TRBV2, with 10 positions matching TRBD1. The DNA end lines up better with TRBJ2-1; the J call may be wrong. There are 15 residues in the CDR3. Germline CDR1 and CDR2: SNHLY and FYNNEI. In DNA, the CDR3 is TGTGCCAGCAGTGATCCGGGACAGGGGAACAATGAGCAGTTCTTC. Translated: CASSDPGQGNNEQFF.

The sample holds a few counts of this clonotype. V and J are TRBV25-1 and TRBJ2-7, with 8 positions matching TRBD2. The J call may be in error: the DNA end matches TRBJ2-5 better. Germline V gene data show CDR1 as MGHDK and CDR2 as SYGVNS. This CDR3 is built from 17 residues. The CDR3 reads CASSESRIAGHQETQYF. Here the CDR3 DNA reads TGTGCCAGCAGTGAATCAAGAATAGCGGGGCACCAAGAGACCCAGTACTTC.

V gene TRBV20-1 combines with J gene TRBJ2-5; a possible D gene is TRBD1 (6 bases). The CDR3 sequence is 12 residues long. In germline, CDR1 is DFQATT, CDR2 SNEGSKA (reference sequence). Deletions cut 6 bases from V and 5 bases from J, with 13 bases between. CDR3 nucleotide sequence: TGCAGTGCCTGGACAGTGACTGAGACCCAGTACTTC. This encodes CSAWTVTETQYF.

The genes are TRBV7-2 and TRBJ1-4, with 9 positions matching TRBD1. J lost 9 bases, V lost 5 bases, and 13 bases had no gene match. Germline values: CDR1 SGHTA, CDR2 FQGNSA. CDR3 length: 16 residues. The CDR3 DNA reads TGTGCCAGCAGCCCACAGGGGGCGCCCGCGACCAAAAAACTGTTTTTT. Translated, it gives CASSPQGAPATKKLFF.

On this clonotype: The conserved phenylalanine or tryptophan is not found at the CDR3 terminus, so this likely reflects a read error. The rearrangement uses TRBV29-1 and TRBJ2-7; maybe TRBD2 (6 bases). The ends were cut back, 5 bases at V and 2 bases at J, with 19 bases in the middle. This CDR3 is built from 15 residues. The germline V gene has CDR1 SQVTM and CDR2 ANQGSEA. CDR3 coding DNA: TGCAGCGTTTCGGGGCTAGCGCAACAAACCTACGAGCAGTACTTA. This gives the protein CSVSGLAQQTYEQYL.

This clonotype was picked up a small number of times. The rearrangement links TRBV6-5 to TRBJ2-6; D remains ambiguous. The V gene's germline CDR1 is MNHEY and CDR2 SVGAGI. The V end lost 4 bases, the J end lost 0 bases, and 13 bases lay between the germline ends. This CDR3 has 17 amino acids. The CDR3 region has the DNA TGTGCCAGCAGTTCCCCGGCTGGTGCCTCTGGGGCCAACGTCCTGACTTTC. The encoded protein is CASSSPAGASGANVLTF.

In its sample, this clonotype was seen a few times. This rearrangement joins TRBV4-3 to TRBJ1-4; D gene uncertain. Looked up from germline, CDR1 is LGHNA and CDR2 is YSLEER. CDR3 size: 15 residues. V was cut by 6 bases and J by 8 bases, with 19 bases left in between. CDR3 coding DNA: TGCGCCAGCAGTCGGGGAGGTCTCCAAGGCGAAAAACTGTTTTTT. Its translation: CASSRGGLQGEKLFF.

DNA of the CDR3: TGTGCCACCAGCCCCCGGGACACCCGCACAGATACGCAGTATTTT. This gives the protein CATSPRDTRTDTQYF. The rearrangement joins TRBV15 to TRBJ2-3; D possibly corresponds to TRBD1 (6 bases). The germline V and J ends were trimmed by 5 bases and 1 base, with 13 bases remaining between them. This CDR3 spans 15 amino acids. The germline gives CDR1 LNHNV, CDR2 YYDKDF (reference sequence).

This clonotype was seen only a few times. V and J are TRBV5-5 and TRBJ1-5, with a possible D match to TRBD1 (5 bases). Germline values: CDR1 SGHKS, CDR2 YYEKEE (reference sequence). This CDR3 contains 14 residues. The V end was cut by 0 bases, the J end by 6 bases, with 10 bases between. The CDR3 reads CASSLGSGPQPQHF. The CDR3 region has the DNA TGTGCCAGCAGCTTGGGGTCAGGGCCTCAGCCCCAGCATTTT. Full variable domain (missing parts from reference TRBV5-5 and TRBJ1-5): DAGVTQSPTHLIKTRGQQVTLRCSPISGHKSVSWYQQVLGQGPQFIFQYYEKEERGRGNFPDRFSARQFPNYSSELNVNALLLGDSALYLCASSLGSGPQPQHFGDGTRLSIL.

This chain connects TRBV29-1 to TRBJ2-7; D uncertain. The J call may be in error: the DNA end matches TRBJ2-5 better. The CDR3 sequence is 11 residues long. The V gene's germline CDR1 is SQVTM and CDR2 ANQGSEA. The CDR3 DNA reads as TGCAGCGTCCTCTTGGGAGAGACCCAGTACTTC. It codes for CSVLLGETQYF.

This clonotype appeared a few times. This chain joins TRBV7-9 and TRBJ2-7, with 9 positions matching TRBD1. Per germline, CDR1 SEHNR and CDR2 FQNEAQ (reference sequence). V dropped 1 base and J dropped 5; count of bases not matched to a gene: 6. This CDR3 contains 15 residues. The CDR3 coding sequence is TGTGCCAGCAGCTTAGAGAGGACAGGGGTCCACGAGCAGTACTTC. Protein product: CASSLERTGVHEQYF.

This clonotype has just a few counts. V usage is TRBV2 and J usage is TRBJ2-1, with 9 bases aligning to TRBD2. The CDR3 length is 15 residues. Per the germline V gene, CDR1 is SNHLY and CDR2 is FYNNEI. V lost 8 bases and J lost 5; bases outside the gene matches: 10. This chain's CDR3 is CASRTGAGGDNEQFF. The CDR3 DNA sequence: TGTGCCAGCCGGACCGGGGCGGGGGGGGACAATGAGCAGTTCTTC.

In regard to this clonotype: This may stem from a read error, because a much larger clone lies one nucleotide away. The rearrangement joins TRBV6-1 to TRBJ2-1, with TRBD2 matching 7 bases. CDR3 size: 14 residues. Germline CDR1 MNHNS, CDR2 SASEGT. CDR3 coding DNA: TGTGCCAGCAGTGATTACGGGAGGTCCGATGAGCGGTTCTTC. Translated, it gives CASSDYGRSDERFF.

The chain is built from TRBV9 and TRBJ1-2; D call uncertain. In germline, CDR1 is SGDLS, CDR2 YYNGEE. The CDR3 length is 13 residues. V lost 0 bases and J lost 6, with 9 bases in between. This CDR3 reads CASSVEWRNGYTF. For the CDR3, the DNA is TGTGCCAGCAGCGTAGAGTGGAGGAATGGCTACACCTTC.

The gene calls are TRBV5-6 and TRBJ2-6; D not resolved. Trimming pared 6 bases from V and 4 bases from J, leaving 20 bases between. Germline-derived CDR1 and CDR2 are SGHDT and YYEEEE. There are 17 residues in the CDR3. The CDR3 region has the DNA TGTGCCAGCACACCCATGGACGGTTTTAAGGGGGCCAACGTCCTGACTTTC. As protein: CASTPMDGFKGANVLTF.

The rearrangement uses TRBV5-4 and TRBJ2-7, with 8 bases that match TRBD2. The CDR3 spans 13 residues. V shed 3 bases and J 5 bases; nucleotides not matched to a gene: 4. Germline values: CDR1 SGHNT, CDR2 YYREEE (reference sequence). CDR3 in DNA: TGTGCCAGCAGCTGGACTAGCTTGGACGAGCAGTACTTC. Translating it yields CASSWTSLDEQYF.